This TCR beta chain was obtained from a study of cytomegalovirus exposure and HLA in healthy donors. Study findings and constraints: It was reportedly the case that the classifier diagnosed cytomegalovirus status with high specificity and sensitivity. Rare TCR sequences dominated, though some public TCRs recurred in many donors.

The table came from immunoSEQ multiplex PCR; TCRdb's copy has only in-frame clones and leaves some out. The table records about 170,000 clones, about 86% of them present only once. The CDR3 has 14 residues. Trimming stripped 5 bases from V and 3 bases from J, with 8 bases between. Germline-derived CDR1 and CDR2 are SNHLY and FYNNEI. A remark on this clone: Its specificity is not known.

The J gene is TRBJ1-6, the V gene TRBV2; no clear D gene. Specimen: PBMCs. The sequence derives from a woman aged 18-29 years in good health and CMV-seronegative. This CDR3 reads CASSISDYNSPLHF. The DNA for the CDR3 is TGTGCCAGCAGTATTAGTGACTATAATTCACCCCTCCACTTT.